The table lists the clone carrying this T cell receptor (beta chain) with a few counts. TCRdb reprocessed the 5' RACE reads with MiXCR, giving one entry per CDR3 protein. The data show about 500,000 distinct CDR3 sequences, approximately 15% seen once. These data come from a study of identical twins. These records were also assigned to another study, of yellow fever vaccine responses in identical twins.

Specimen: CD4+ T cells sorted from blood. This TCR came from a woman aged 18-29 years in good health.

CDR3 DNA: TGTGCCAGCTCCCCGGGAGGGGTAGCCAAAAACATTCAGTACTTC. Translating it yields CASSPGGVAKNIQYF. The gene calls are TRBV12-3 or TRBV12-4 and TRBJ2-4; 8 nucleotides match TRBD2. J lost 0 bases, V lost 8 bases, and 6 bases had no gene match. The CDR3 spans 15 residues.